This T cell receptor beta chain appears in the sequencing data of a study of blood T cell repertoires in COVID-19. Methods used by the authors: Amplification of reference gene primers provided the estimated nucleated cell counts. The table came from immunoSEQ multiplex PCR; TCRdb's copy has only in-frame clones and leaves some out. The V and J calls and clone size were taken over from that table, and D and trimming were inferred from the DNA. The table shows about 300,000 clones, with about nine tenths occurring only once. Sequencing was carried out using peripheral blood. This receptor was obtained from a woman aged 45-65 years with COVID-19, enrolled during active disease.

CDR3: CASSLGDRGGTEAFF. CDR3 DNA sequence: TGTGCCAGCAGCTTAGGGGACAGGGGGGGGACTGAAGCTTTCTTT. The rearrangement joins TRBV7-2 to TRBJ1-1; 11 bases agree with TRBD1. The CDR3 covers 15 residues. V was pared by 1 base and J by 5 bases, with 3 bases of the junction left unmatched. CDR1 is SGHTA, CDR2 FQGNSA, per germline.